The 5 T cell receptor beta chains listed next were all sequenced from one sample in a study of identical twins. TCRdb re-called the 5' RACE reads with MiXCR, one entry per CDR3 protein. The sample consists of around 960,000 distinct CDR3 sequences, roughly an eighth of them appearing once. This sample also belongs to another study, concerning yellow fever vaccine responses in identical twins.

The sample comprised PBMCs. Receptor source: a woman younger than 30 in good health.

This clonotype was seen a handful of times. The chain uses TRBV5-1 and TRBJ2-7; 11 bases agree with TRBD1. The CDR3 extends over 14 amino acids. With V trimmed by 7 bases and J by 3 bases, 6 bases remained unmatched. Germline V gives CDR1 SGHRS, CDR2 YFSETQ. The CDR3 nucleotides are TGCGCCAGCGGGAGGGGACAGGGGGTCTACGAGCAGTACTTC. It yields the protein CASGRGQGVYEQYF.

This clonotype was seen more than once but under ten times. The genes are TRBV14 and TRBJ1-2; tentatively, D is TRBD1 (6 bases). In germline, CDR1 is SGHDN, CDR2 FVKESK. V lost 3 bases to trimming and J lost 0 bases, with 11 bases between them. The CDR3 is 15 amino acids. CDR3 protein: CASSHWTESNYGYTF. The CDR3, as DNA: TGTGCCAGCAGCCACTGGACAGAATCTAACTATGGCTACACCTTC.

This clonotype has a count of ten or more. The chain uses TRBV11-2 and TRBJ2-1; tentatively, D is TRBD2 (7 bases). The CDR3 length is 17 residues. CDR1 and CDR2 (germline): SGHAT, FQNNGV. V lost 1 base, J lost 6 bases, and 19 bases lay in between. The CDR3 DNA follows: TGTGCCAGCAGCTTAGTGGGGGGGCTAGCGAGTTCCAATGAGCAGTTCTTC. It translates to CASSLVGGLASSNEQFF.

This clonotype came up a few times. CDR3 protein: CASSEMGAGEQFF. CDR3 DNA: TGCGCCAGCAGTGAGATGGGCGCGGGTGAGCAGTTCTTC. This rearrangement joins TRBV10-2 to TRBJ2-1; tentative D call: TRBD2 (5 bases). The V end was cut by 2 bases, the J end by 9 bases, with 11 bases between. CDR1 is WSHSY, CDR2 SAAADI, per germline. The CDR3 has 13 amino acids.

This clonotype was detected ten times or more. The genes are TRBV25-1 and TRBJ2-2; either TRBD1 or TRBD2 may supply D (5 bases each). The V end was cut by 0 bases, the J end by 2 bases, with 10 bases between. CDR1 is MGHDK, CDR2 SYGVNS, per germline. This CDR3 comprises 16 residues. The CDR3 spells CASSEYRDRNTGELFF. The CDR3 bases are TGTGCCAGCAGTGAATACCGGGACCGCAACACCGGGGAGCTGTTTTTT.